This T cell receptor (beta chain) was sequenced for a study of shared clonotypes between healthy human individuals (dated by TCRdb to the early 2020s). For the study in its entirety: The cohort comprised two women and a few men aged 18 to 49 years. To increase sequencing depth and limit assay-specific biases, TCR repertoire library preparation and sequencing were carried out by different laboratories using diverse techniques. For each donor, CD4 naive and CD4 memory were each given three plates, CD8 naive was given two plates, and CD8 memory was given one plate. Each donor's leukapheresis produced roughly between roughly 0.85 and 9.5 billion PBMCs. To estimate repertoire size and how much clonotype sharing occurs between individuals, the study deeply sequenced the blood TCR repertoires of five healthy adults.

TCR CDR3 regions were amplified from genomic DNA by multiplex PCR using the deep immunoSEQ assay. Genomic DNA extracted from each cell subset was distributed evenly over all wells of several immunoSEQ 96-well plates, and each plate served as one replicate. For sorted subsets, approximately 210 ng of genomic DNA, equivalent to some 30,000 T cell genomes, went into each replicate PCR. Purified libraries were measured with a Qubit 3.0 fluorometer, size-checked on a Bioanalyzer 2100, and measured again with the KAPA Library Quantification kit. Every immunoSEQ 96-well plate was sequenced on a separate single-read 150-cycle Illumina NextSeq 550 flow cell. The original pipeline was this. The immunoSEQ output contained only junctional sequences without quality scores, so filtering could not match that applied to full-length reads. To assign V/J genes and CDR3, sequences were annotated using PyIR, a Python wrapper for IgBLAST v1.9, with IMGT germline references. Reads were removed for weak V/J assignments (E-value above 1e-6), missing CDR3, stop codons, out-of-frame junctions, or ambiguous translated residues. V3J clonotypes were defined by identical inferred V gene, J gene, and CDR3 amino acid sequence. Percentage overlap between repertoires was computed as shared unique clonotypes divided by the size of the smaller repertoire. Three approaches were used to assess repertoire richness: RTK rarefaction, the Chao1 estimator, and Recon v2.1 estimates of unobserved clonotypes. For all TCRbeta clonotypes obtained by the gDNA method from a few donors, generation probabilities were computed with OLGA. TCRdb took this table from immuneACCESS and kept in-frame rearrangements with V and J called. Such tables lack part of the clones; where checked against another copy, unresolved V genes explain under half of the gap, and the rest is unexplained. From that table come the V and J calls and clone size; the DNA was used to work out D and trimming. Recorded for this sample are roughly 2,000,000 clones; around 93% of them occurred a single time. 1.5% to 2% of the sample belongs to the ten largest clones.

CD8 naive samples consisted of CD45RO-negative cells that were positively selected for CCR7, yielding a CD45RA+CCR7+ population without TemRA cells. The donors were healthy, HIV-negative adults who had no recently reported acute infections or vaccinations. Every donor was a Caucasian adult residing in Nashville, Tennessee, USA. Blood was obtained by leukapheresis, after which PBMCs were separated by Ficoll-Histopaque density gradient centrifugation and cryopreserved in liquid nitrogen vapor phase. Analytical flow cytometry was used to check the purity and quantity of every magnetically sorted T cell population. From each sorted fraction, genomic DNA was isolated and quantified by UV absorbance on a Nanodrop 2000c. To note about this clone: Its binding antigen is unknown. No base qualities exist here, and no much larger clone lies one base off it.

The CDR3 covers 15 residues, taking in both the cysteine and the phenylalanine. Just the 45-base CDR3 DNA is kept, in frame starting at base 1. The germline V gene yields SGHAT for CDR1 and FQNNGV for CDR2. The junction carries 11 bases between V and J, which are trimmed by 1 base and 2 bases respectively. Study-wide findings and limitations: Larger estimated clonotype richness was generally found for naive subsets than for memory subsets. Compared with non-shared clonotypes, clonotypes shared by all four sorted-subset donors had higher generation probabilities. Because the study included a small number of donors, the genetic and exposure-history diversity represented was limited. Sampling was limited to blood, and TCR repertoires in tissue likely differ from TCR repertoires in blood. About 5% of naive CD4, 3.5% of naive CD8, roughly 2.4% of memory CD4, and about 0.4% of memory CD8 clonotypes were shared across four donors. Based on pairwise subsampling, the degree of clonotype sharing among donors was expected to be affected by sequencing depth. Rarefaction of sorted-subset datasets indicated incomplete sequencing despite the large sequencing depth.

This receptor was taken from a young man in good health. Some clones in this sample may be carry-over from other donors' samples. The sample was naive CD8+ T cells from PBMCs. The cell subset or site label here, explained by the study, means: CD45RA+CCR7+. The chain employs TRBV11-2 and TRBJ1-1; TRBD1 might be the D gene, on 5 matching bases. CDR3 protein: CASSLARTPNTEAFF. In nucleotides, the sequence is TGTGCCAGCAGCTTAGCTAGGACACCAAACACTGAAGCTTTCTTT.